This passage covers 10 T cell receptor beta chains from one sample sequenced in a study of blood T cell repertoires in COVID-19. TCRdb's table, derived via immunoSEQ multiplex PCR, lists solely in-frame clones and lacks some. The sample shows about 400,000 clones, about 90% of them seen only once. The sample comprised PBMCs or T cells enriched from blood (not recorded which). The receptors shown here come from a woman aged 25 to 45 who had recovered from COVID-19.

The rearrangement joins TRBV7-9 to TRBJ1-2; D remains unclear. The CDR3 consists of 15 residues. V gave up 5 bases and J gave up 5 bases, with 18 bases separating them. Germline CDR1 reads SEHNR; CDR2 reads FQNEAQ (reference sequence). CDR3 DNA: TGTGCCAGCAGCCCCGGACTGATCTGGTCATATGGCTACACCTTC. It is translated as CASSPGLIWSYGYTF.

This chain uses TRBV7-2 with TRBJ2-7; D is ambiguous. The CDR3 contains 13 residues. CDR1 and CDR2 (germline): SGHTA, FQGNSA. V was shortened by 0 bases and J by 0 bases, with 3 bases between the two germline ends. CDR3 bases: TGTGCCAGCAGCTTAGCACACTCCTACGAGCAGTACTTC. Protein sequence: CASSLAHSYEQYF.

The V gene is TRBV7-6, the J gene TRBJ1-2; D not resolved. The CDR3 runs to 13 residues. Germline V lookup: CDR1 SGHVS, CDR2 FNYEAQ. V was shortened by 5 bases and J by 4 bases, with 11 bases between the two germline ends. For the CDR3, the DNA is TGTGCCAGCAGCCTTCGGGTGGGCTATGGCTACACCTTC. Translating gives CASSLRVGYGYTF.

This sequence joins TRBV2 and TRBJ1-5; D unclear. This CDR3 has 14 residues. Trimming removed 3 bases from V and 3 bases from J, with 9 bases in between. Per the germline V gene, CDR1 is SNHLY and CDR2 is FYNNEI. CDR3 sequence: CASSDGEDNQPQHF. The CDR3 region has the DNA TGTGCCAGCAGTGACGGGGAGGACAATCAGCCCCAGCATTTT.

The gene calls are TRBV19 and TRBJ1-1; 8 nucleotides align to TRBD1. The junction had 8 bases not matched to a gene; V was cut back by 3 bases and J by 5 bases. The CDR3 covers 15 residues. Per germline, CDR1 LNHDA and CDR2 SQIVND (reference sequence). The DNA for the CDR3 is TGTGCCAGTAGTATGGACAGGGACCCTTGGACTGAAGCTTTCTTT. Residues: CASSMDRDPWTEAFF.

The chain links TRBV19 to TRBJ1-5, with 7 bases aligning to TRBD1. The CDR3 runs to 16 residues. From germline, CDR1 is LNHDA and CDR2 SQIVND (reference sequence). J lost 4 bases, V lost 7 bases, and 13 bases had no gene match. The CDR3 DNA reads as TGTGCCAGTAAAAAATCAGGGGGAGAAAAAAATCAGCCCCAGCATTTT. Amino acids: CASKKSGGEKNQPQHF.

V gene TRBV30 combines with J gene TRBJ2-7, with 7 bases matching TRBD1. Germline CDR1 reads GTSNPN; CDR2 reads SVGIG (reference sequence). The CDR3 is 15 residues long. J gave up 6 bases and V 4 bases, and 15 bases lay outside the gene matches. This chain's CDR3 is CAWNEPGQWKPEQYF. DNA of the CDR3: TGTGCCTGGAATGAGCCGGGACAGTGGAAACCCGAGCAGTACTTC.

CDR3 amino acids: CASSDSVSSYEQYF. Written as DNA, the CDR3 is TGCGCCAGCAGTGACAGCGTTAGCTCCTACGAGCAGTACTTC. The chain couples TRBV10-1 to TRBJ2-7; D is ambiguous. The ends were cut back, 3 bases at V and 0 bases at J, with 9 bases in the middle. CDR1 and CDR2 (germline): WNHNN, SYGVQD (reference sequence). This CDR3 comprises 14 residues.

This clone was seen only once. The V and J genes are TRBV12-3 or TRBV12-4 and TRBJ1-2; D might be TRBD1 (6 bases). Trimming removed 5 bases from V and 6 bases from J, with 13 bases in between. The CDR3 has 13 residues. CDR3 nucleotides: TGTGCCAGCAGTCCCTGGACAGACCATGGCTACACCTTC. Its translation is CASSPWTDHGYTF.

The V and J genes are TRBV10-3 and TRBJ2-7, with D possibly being TRBD2 (9 bases). CDR1 ENHRY and CDR2 SYGVKD come from the germline V gene. Trimming stripped 4 bases from V and 2 bases from J, with 24 bases between. The CDR3 length is 18 residues. The CDR3 protein is CAISGGRGPSGAPYEQYF. The CDR3 coding sequence is TGTGCCATCAGTGGGGGCAGGGGGCCTAGCGGGGCACCCTACGAGCAGTACTTC.